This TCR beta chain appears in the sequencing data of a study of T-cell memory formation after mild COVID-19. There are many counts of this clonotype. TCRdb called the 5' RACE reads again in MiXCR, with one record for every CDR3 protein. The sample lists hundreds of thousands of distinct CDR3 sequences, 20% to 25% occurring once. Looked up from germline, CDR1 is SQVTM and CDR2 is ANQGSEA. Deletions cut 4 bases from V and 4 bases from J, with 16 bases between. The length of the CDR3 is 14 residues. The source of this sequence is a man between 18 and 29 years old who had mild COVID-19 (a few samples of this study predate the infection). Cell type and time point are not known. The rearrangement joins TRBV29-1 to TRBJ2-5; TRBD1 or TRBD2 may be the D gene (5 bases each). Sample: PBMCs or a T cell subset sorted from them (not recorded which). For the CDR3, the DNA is TGCAGCGTTGTGCGTTCCGGGGCGGGAGAGACCCAGTACTTC. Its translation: CSVVRSGAGETQYF.